Presented here are 5 T cell receptor delta chains from one specimen sequenced in a study of gamma-delta T cells after stem cell transplantation. TCRdb re-called the RT-PCR reads with CATT. The profile shows roughly 14,000 delta-chain clones, roughly 9% of them singletons. The sequenced sample was gamma-delta T cells. All receptors come from a human donor. It is not recorded whose cells these are; they may come from a transplant donor.

The sample holds a few counts of this clone. Given a much more abundant clone one base away, this may be a read error. The chain recombines TRDV2 with TRDJ1, with 9 bases that match TRDD3. The CDR3 sequence is 18 residues long. The J segment lost 10 bases and the V segment lost 0 bases, leaving 20 bases of the junction unmatched. Germline V gene data show CDR1 as GEAIGNYY and CDR2 as EKD. DNA of the CDR3: TGTGCCTGTGACACCGCCGACGGTATACTGGGGGAGAAAAAGAGACTCATCTTT. This encodes CACDTADGILGEKKRLIF.

This clone was detected ten times or more. Translating this DNA gives a protein that differs at residue 5 from the TCRdb one, which belongs to a much larger clone; a read error is likely, and the protein shown is this translation. The CDR3 DNA reads as TGTGCCTGTGACACTCTGATGGGGGATACGCGCCCCGATAAACTCATCTTT. This encodes CACDTLMGDTRPDKLIF. The rearrangement links TRDV2 to TRDJ1; 11 positions match TRDD3. This CDR3 is built from 17 residues. CDR1 is GEAIGNYY and CDR2 is EKD in the germline V gene. After removal of 1 base from V and 3 bases from J, the junction contained 9 bases not matched to a gene.

Of note for this clone: Its ends do not fully match the called genes, so a read error is possible. The chain has TRDV2 and TRDJ3; weak D call: TRDD3 (5 bases). The germline V gene encodes CDR1 GEAIGNYY and CDR2 EKD. The CDR3 totals 20 residues. This CDR3 is CACDTIRGQLDTCDNRPMIF. As DNA, the CDR3 is TGTGCCTGTGACACGATCCGGGGGCAACTTGATACCTGTGACAACCGCCCGATGATTTTC.

This clone was seen ten or more times. Here the CDR3 DNA reads TGTGCCTGTGACTGGTTGGGGGATTGGGATAAACTCATCTTT. Translation gives CACDWLGDWDKLIF. The V gene is TRDV2, the J gene TRDJ1; 8 bases match TRDD3. CDR1 is GEAIGNYY, CDR2 EKD, per germline. V shed 3 bases, J shed 5 bases, and the junction held 7 bases outside the gene matches. The CDR3 contains 14 residues.

Remarks on this clone: The mismatch at residue 4 between this DNA's translation and the TCRdb protein of a much larger clone likely reflects a read error; the protein shown is translated from the DNA. CDR3: CACETVSLGDTSTQSTDKLIF. In DNA, the CDR3 is TGTGCCTGTGAGACCGTGTCGCTGGGGGATACTTCTACTCAATCCACCGATAAACTCATCTTT. J is TRDJ1 and V is TRDV2, with 11 bases identical to TRDD3. Germline V CDR1 and CDR2: GEAIGNYY, EKD. The CDR3 covers 21 residues. With 4 bases clipped from V and 1 base from J, the junction kept 22 bases outside the gene matches.